This T cell receptor beta chain was profiled in a study of T cells expressing NK-cell markers. General study points: Similarly, these clonotypes led the CD3+CD56-NKG2C+ fraction as well in a few donors. Dominant NKG2C+ clonotypes were found to form roughly 1.0-7.0% of CD8+ T cells in five to seven donors.

As for this clonotype: The antigen is not known.

TCR beta cDNA was generated via 5'RACE template switching incorporating UMIs. Using the 5' RACE reads, TCRdb records one entry per CDR3 protein without DNA. The sample table includes approximately 440,000 distinct CDR3 sequences. Germline CDR1 reads SGHAT; CDR2 reads FQNNGV. The CDR3 has 15 residues. Sequencing was carried out using blood T cells: a sorted CD56 or NKG2C T cell subset, CD4+ or CD8+ T cells, or bulk PBMC T cells (not recorded which). This rearrangement joins TRBV11-2 to TRBJ2-2; TCRdb's D call of TRBD1 is untestable without DNA. This receptor was obtained from a woman aged 45-59 years in good health. CDR3 sequence: CASSSLGTLKGELFF.